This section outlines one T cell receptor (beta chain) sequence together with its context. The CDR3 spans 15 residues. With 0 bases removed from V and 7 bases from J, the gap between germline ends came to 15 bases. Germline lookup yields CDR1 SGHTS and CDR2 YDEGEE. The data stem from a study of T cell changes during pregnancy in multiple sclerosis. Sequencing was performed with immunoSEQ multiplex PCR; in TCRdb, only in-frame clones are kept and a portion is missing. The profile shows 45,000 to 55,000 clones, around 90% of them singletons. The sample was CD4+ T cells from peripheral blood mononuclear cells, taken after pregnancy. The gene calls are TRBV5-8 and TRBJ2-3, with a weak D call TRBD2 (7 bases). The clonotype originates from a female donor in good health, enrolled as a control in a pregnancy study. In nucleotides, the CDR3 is TGTGCCAGCAGCTTGGTGGTGGGGGGGCTAAATACGCAGTATTTT. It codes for CASSLVVGGLNTQYF. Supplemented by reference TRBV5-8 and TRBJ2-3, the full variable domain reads EAGVTQSPTHLIKTRGQQATLRCSPISGHTSVYWYQQALGLGLQFLLWYDEGEERNRGNFPPRFSGRQFPNYSSELNVNALELEDSALYLCASSLVVGGLNTQYFGPGTRLTVL.